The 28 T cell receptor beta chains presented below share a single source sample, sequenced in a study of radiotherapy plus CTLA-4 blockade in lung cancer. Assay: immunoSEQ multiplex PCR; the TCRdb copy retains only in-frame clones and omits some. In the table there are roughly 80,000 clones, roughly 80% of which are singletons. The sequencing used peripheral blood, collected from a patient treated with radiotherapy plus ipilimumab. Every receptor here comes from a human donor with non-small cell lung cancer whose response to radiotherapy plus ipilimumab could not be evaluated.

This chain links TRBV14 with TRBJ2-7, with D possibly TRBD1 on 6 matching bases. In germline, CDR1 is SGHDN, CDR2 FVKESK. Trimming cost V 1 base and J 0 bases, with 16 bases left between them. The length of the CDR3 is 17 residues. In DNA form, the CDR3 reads TGTGCCAGCAGCCAAGCGAATGTAGGCAGGGGCTCCTACGAGCAGTACTTC. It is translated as CASSQANVGRGSYEQYF.

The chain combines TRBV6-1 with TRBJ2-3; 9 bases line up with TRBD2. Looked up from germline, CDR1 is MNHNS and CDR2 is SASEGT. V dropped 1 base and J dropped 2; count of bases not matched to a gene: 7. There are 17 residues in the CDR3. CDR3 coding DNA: TGTGCCAGCAGTGAAGGTTTTCGCGGGGGGGCCACAGATACGCAGTATTTT. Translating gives CASSEGFRGGATDTQYF.

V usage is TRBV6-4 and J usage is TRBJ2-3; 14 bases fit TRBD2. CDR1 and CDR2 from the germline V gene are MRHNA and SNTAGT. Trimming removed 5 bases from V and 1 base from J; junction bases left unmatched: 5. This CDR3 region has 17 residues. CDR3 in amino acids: CASSPGTSGSGTDTQYF. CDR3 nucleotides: TGTGCCAGCAGTCCCGGGACTAGCGGGAGTGGCACAGATACGCAGTATTTT.

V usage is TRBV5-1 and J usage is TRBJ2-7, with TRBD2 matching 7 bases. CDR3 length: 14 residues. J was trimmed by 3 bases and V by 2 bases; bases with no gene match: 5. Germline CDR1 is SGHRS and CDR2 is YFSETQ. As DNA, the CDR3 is TGCGCCAGCAGCTTTAGGCCGGGGGGCTACGAGCAGTACTTC. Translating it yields CASSFRPGGYEQYF.

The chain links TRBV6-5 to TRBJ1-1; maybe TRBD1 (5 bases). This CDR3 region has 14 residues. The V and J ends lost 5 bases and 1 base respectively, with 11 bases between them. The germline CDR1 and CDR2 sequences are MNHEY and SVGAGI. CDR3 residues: CASSEPGSNTEAFF. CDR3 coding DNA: TGTGCCAGCAGTGAACCAGGGTCGAACACTGAAGCTTTCTTT.

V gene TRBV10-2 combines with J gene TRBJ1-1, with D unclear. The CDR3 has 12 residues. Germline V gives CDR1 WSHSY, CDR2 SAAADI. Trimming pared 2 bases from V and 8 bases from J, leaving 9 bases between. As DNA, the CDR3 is TGCGCCAGCAGTGAGGCAGATCCGGAAGCTTTCTTT. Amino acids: CASSEADPEAFF.

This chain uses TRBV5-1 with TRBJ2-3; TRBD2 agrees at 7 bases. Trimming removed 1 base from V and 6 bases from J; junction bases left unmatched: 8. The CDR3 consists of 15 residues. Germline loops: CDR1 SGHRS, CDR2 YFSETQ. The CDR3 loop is CASSLKREVGDTQYF. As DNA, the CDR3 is TGCGCCAGCAGCTTGAAGCGGGAAGTAGGGGATACGCAGTATTTT. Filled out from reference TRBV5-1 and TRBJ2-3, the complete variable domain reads KAGVTQTPRYLIKTRGQQVTLSCSPISGHRSVSWYQQTPGQGLQFLFEYFSETQRNKGNFPGRFSGRQFSNSRSEMNVSTLELGDSALYLCASSLKREVGDTQYFGPGTRLTVL.

Here the CDR3 reads CASRIDTNYGYTF. The CDR3 DNA is TGTGCCAGTAGGATCGACACCAACTATGGCTACACCTTC. This rearrangement joins TRBV19 to TRBJ1-2; no reliable D call. Deletions cut 6 bases from V and 2 bases from J, with 10 bases between. This CDR3 region has 13 residues. Germline V CDR1 and CDR2: LNHDA, SQIVND (reference sequence).

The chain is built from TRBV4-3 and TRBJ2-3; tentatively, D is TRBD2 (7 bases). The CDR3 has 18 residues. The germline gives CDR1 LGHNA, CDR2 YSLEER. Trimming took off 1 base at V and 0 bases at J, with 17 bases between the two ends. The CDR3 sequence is CASSQGLGGGLSTDTQYF. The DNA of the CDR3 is TGCGCCAGCAGCCAAGGCCTCGGCGGGGGCCTTAGCACAGATACGCAGTATTTT.

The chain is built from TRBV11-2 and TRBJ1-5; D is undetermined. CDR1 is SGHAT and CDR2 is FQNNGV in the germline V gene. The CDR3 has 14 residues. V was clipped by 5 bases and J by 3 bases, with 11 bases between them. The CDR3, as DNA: TGTGCCAGCAGCACTAGACCCGACAATCAGCCCCAGCATTTT. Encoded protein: CASSTRPDNQPQHF.

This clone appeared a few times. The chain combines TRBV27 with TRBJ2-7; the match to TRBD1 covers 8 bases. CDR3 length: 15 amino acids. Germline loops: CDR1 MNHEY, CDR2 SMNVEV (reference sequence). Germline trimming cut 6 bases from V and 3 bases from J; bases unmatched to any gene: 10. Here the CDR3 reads CASRPGQAPIYEQYF. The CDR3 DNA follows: TGTGCCAGCAGGCCGGGACAGGCGCCTATCTACGAGCAGTACTTC.

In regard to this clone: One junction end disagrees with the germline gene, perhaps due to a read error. CDR3 nucleotides: TGTGCCAGCAGTGAAAGGTCGAACAGTGAAGCTTTCTTT. Amino acids: CASSERSNSEAFF. The chain joins TRBV6-5 to TRBJ1-1; D remains unclear. The germline V gene encodes CDR1 MNHEY and CDR2 SVGAGI. This CDR3 has 13 residues.

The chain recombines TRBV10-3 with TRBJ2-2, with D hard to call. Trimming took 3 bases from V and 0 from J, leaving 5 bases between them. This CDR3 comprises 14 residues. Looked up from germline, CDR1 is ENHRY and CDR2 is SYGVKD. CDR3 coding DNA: TGTGCCATCAGTGAACAAACGAACACCGGGGAGCTGTTTTTT. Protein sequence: CAISEQTNTGELFF.

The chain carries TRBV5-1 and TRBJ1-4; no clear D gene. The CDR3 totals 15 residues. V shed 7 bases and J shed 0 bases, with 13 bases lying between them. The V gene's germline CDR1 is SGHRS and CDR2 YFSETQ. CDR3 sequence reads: CASAPEPATNEKLFF. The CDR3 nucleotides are TGCGCCAGCGCGCCTGAACCTGCAACTAATGAAAAACTGTTTTTT.

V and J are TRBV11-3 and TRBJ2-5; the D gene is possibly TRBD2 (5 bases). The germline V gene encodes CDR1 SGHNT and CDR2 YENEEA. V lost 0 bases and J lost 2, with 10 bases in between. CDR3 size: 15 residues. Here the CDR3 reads CASSLDPAVQETQYF. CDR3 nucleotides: TGTGCCAGCAGCTTAGATCCAGCGGTACAAGAGACCCAGTACTTC. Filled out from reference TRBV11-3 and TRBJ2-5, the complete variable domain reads EAGVVQSPRYKIIEKKQPVAFWCNPISGHNTLYWYLQNLGQGPELLIRYENEEAVDDSQLPKDRFSAERLKGVDSTLKIQPAELGDSAVYLCASSLDPAVQETQYFGPGTRLLVL.

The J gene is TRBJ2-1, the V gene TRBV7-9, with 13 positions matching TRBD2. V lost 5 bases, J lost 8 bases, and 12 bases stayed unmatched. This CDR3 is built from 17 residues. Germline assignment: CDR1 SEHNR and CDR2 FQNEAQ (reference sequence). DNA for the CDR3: TGTGCCAGCAGCGATCCGGGACTAGCGGGAAAGGGCGATGAGCAGTTCTTC. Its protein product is CASSDPGLAGKGDEQFF. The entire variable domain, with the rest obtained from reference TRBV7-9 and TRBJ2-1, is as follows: DTGVSQNPRHKITKRGQNVTFRCDPISEHNRLYWYRQTLGQGPEFLTYFQNEAQLEKSRLLSDRFSAERPKGSFSTLEIQRTEQGDSAMYLCASSDPGLAGKGDEQFFGPGTRLTVL.

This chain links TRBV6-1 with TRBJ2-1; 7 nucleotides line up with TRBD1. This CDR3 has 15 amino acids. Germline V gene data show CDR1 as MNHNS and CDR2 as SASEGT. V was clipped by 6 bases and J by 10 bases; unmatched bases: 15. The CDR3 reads CASRSTTGRWAEQFF. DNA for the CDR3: TGTGCCAGCAGATCGACGACAGGGAGATGGGCCGAGCAGTTCTTC.

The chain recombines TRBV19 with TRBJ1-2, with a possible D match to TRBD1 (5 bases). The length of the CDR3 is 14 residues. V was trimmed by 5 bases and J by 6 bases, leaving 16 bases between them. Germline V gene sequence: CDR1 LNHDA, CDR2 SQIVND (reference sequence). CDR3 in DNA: TGTGCCAGTAGTCTCCCAGGGAGGTACGATGGCTACACCTTC. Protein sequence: CASSLPGRYDGYTF.

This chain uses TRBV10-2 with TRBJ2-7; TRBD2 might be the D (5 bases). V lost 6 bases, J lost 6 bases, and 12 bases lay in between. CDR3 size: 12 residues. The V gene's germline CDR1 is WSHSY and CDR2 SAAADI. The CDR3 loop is CASREHAGEQYF. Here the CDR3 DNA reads TGCGCCAGCAGGGAGCATGCGGGCGAGCAGTACTTC.

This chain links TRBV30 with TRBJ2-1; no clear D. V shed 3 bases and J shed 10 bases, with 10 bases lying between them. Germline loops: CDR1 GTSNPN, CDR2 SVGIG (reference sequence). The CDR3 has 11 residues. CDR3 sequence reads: CAWSPIGEQFF. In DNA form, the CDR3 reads TGTGCCTGGAGCCCAATCGGGGAGCAGTTCTTC.

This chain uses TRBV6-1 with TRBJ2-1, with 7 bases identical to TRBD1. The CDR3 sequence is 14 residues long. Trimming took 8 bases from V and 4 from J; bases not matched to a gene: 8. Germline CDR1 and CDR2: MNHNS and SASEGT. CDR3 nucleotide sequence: TGTGCCAGCCTACGAGGGGGCGAGTACAATGAGCAGTTCTTC. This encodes CASLRGGEYNEQFF.

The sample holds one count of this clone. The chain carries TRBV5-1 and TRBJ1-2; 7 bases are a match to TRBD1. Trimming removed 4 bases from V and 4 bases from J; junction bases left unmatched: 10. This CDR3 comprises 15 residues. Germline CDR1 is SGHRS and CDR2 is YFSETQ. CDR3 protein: CASSIRQGESYGYTF. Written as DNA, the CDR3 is TGCGCCAGCAGCATACGACAGGGTGAATCCTATGGCTACACCTTC.

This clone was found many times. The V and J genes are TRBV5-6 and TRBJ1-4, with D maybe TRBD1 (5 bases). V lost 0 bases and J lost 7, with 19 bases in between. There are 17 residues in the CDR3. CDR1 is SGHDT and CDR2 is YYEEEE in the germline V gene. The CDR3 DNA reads TGTGCCAGCAGCTTGGCCCTTTGGCGGAGGGACGGTGAAAAACTGTTTTTT. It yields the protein CASSLALWRRDGEKLFF.

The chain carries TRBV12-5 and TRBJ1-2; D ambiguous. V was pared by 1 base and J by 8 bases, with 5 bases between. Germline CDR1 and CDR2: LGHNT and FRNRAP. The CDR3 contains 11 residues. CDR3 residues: CASGLGYGYTF. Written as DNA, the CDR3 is TGTGCTAGTGGTTTGGGCTACGGCTACACCTTC. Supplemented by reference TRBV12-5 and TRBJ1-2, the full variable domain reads DARVTQTPRHKVTEMGQEVTMRCQPILGHNTVFWYRQTMMQGLELLAYFRNRAPLDDSGMPKDRFSAEMPDATLATLKIQPSEPRDSAVYFCASGLGYGYTFGSGTRLTVV.

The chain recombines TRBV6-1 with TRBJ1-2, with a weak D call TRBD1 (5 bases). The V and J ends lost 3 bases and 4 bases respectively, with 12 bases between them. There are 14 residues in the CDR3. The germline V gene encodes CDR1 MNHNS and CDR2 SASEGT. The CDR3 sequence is CASSDLQGPYGYTF. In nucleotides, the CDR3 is TGTGCCAGCAGTGACTTGCAGGGTCCCTATGGCTACACCTTC.

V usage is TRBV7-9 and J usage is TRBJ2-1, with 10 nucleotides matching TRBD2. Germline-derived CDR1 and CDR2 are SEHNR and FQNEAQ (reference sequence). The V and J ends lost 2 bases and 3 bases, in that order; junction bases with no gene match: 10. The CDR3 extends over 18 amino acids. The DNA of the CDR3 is TGTGCCAGCAGCTTATCTAGCGGGAGTTTCTACGACTACAATGAGCAGTTCTTC. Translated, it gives CASSLSSGSFYDYNEQFF.

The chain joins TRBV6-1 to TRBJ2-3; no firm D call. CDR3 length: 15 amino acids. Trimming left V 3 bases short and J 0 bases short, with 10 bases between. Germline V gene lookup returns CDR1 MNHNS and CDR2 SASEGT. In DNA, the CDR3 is TGTGCCAGCAGTGATCCGGGTCTTAGCACAGATACGCAGTATTTT. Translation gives CASSDPGLSTDTQYF.

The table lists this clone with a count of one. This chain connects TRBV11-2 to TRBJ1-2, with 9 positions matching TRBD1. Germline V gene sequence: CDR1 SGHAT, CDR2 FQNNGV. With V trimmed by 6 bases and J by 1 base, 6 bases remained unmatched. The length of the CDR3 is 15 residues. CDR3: CASRGRTGDNYGYTF. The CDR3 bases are TGTGCCAGCAGGGGGAGGACAGGGGATAACTATGGCTACACCTTC.